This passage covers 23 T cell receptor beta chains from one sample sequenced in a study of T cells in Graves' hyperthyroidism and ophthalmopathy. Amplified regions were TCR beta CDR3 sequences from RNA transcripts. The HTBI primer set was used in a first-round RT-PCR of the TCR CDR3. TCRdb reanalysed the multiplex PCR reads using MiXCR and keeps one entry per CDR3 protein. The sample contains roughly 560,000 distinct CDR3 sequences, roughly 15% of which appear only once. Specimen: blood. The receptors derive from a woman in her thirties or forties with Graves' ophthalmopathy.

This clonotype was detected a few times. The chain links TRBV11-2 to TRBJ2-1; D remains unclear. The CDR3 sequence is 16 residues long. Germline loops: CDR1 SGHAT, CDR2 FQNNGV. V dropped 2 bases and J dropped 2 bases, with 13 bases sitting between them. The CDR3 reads CASSLFRSNTYNEQFF. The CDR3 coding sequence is TGTGCCAGCAGCTTATTCAGGAGTAATACCTACAATGAGCAGTTCTTC.

CDR3 sequence: CAIRTSGRYEETQYF. For the CDR3, the DNA is TGTGCCATCAGGACTAGCGGGAGGTATGAAGAGACCCAGTACTTC. The gene calls are TRBV6-1 and TRBJ2-5, with TRBD2 matching 14 bases. In germline, CDR1 is MNHNS, CDR2 SASEGT. V was clipped by 10 bases and J by 3 bases; unmatched bases: 7. The length of the CDR3 is 15 residues.

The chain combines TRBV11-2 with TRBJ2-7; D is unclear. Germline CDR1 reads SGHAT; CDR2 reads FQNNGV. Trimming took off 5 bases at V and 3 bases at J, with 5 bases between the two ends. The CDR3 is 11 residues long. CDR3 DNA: TGTGCCAGCAGCATACGCTACGAGCAGTACTTC. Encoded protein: CASSIRYEQYF.

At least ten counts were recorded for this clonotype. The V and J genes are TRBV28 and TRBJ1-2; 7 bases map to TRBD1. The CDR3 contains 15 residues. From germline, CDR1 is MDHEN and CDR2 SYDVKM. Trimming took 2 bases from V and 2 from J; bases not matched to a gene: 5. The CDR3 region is CASSLSLGQNYGYTF. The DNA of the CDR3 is TGTGCCAGCAGTTTAAGTCTGGGACAGAACTATGGCTACACCTTC.

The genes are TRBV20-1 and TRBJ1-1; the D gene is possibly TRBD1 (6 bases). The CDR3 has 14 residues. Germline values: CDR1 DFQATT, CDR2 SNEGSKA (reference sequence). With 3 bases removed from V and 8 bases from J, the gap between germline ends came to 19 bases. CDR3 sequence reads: CSARGAGKVSEAFF. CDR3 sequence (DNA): TGCAGTGCTAGGGGGGCAGGGAAGGTTTCCGAAGCTTTCTTT.

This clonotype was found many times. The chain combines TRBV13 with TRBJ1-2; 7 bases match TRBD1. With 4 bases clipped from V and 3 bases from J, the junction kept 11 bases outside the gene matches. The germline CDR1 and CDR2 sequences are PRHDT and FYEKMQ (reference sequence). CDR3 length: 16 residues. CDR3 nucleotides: TGTGCCAGCAGCTCAACCCTGGACAGGTTGCACTATGGCTACACCTTC. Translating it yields CASSSTLDRLHYGYTF.

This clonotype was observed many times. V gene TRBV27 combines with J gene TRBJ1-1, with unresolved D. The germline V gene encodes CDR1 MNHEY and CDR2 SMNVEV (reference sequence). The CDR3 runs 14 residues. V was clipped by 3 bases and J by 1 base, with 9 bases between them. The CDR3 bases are TGTGCCAGCAGTTTGTGGAAGGGGAACACTGAAGCTTTCTTT. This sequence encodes CASSLWKGNTEAFF.

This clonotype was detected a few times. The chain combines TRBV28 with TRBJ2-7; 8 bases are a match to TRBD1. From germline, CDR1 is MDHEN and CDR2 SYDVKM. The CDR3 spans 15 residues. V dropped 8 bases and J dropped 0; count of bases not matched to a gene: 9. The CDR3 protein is CASAIGTGASYEQYF. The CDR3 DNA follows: TGTGCCAGCGCCATCGGGACAGGAGCCTCCTACGAGCAGTACTTC.

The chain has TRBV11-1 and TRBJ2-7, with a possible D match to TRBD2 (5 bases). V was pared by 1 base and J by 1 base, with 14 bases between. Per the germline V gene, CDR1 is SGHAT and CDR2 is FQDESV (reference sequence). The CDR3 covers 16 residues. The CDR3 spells CASSLGSASRSYEQYF. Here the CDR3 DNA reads TGTGCCAGCAGCTTAGGATCGGCTAGCAGATCCTACGAGCAGTACTTC.

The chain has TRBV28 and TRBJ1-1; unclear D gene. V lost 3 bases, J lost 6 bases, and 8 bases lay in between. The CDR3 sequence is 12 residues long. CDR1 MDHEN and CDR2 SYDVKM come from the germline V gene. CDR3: CASSFFPSEAFF. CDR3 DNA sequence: TGTGCCAGCAGTTTCTTCCCCTCTGAAGCTTTCTTT.

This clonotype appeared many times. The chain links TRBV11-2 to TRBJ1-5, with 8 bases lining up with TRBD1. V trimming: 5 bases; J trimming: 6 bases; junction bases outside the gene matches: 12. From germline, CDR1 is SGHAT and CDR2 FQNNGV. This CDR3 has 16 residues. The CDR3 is CASSPAGTGKGQPQHF. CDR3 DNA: TGTGCCAGCAGCCCAGCTGGGACAGGAAAAGGTCAGCCCCAGCATTTT.

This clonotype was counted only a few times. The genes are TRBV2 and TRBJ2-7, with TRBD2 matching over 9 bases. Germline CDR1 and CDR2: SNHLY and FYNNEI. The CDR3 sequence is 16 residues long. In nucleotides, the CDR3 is TGTGCTTCGAAAGAGCCCAGCGGGAGGAACTCCTACGAGCAGTACTTC. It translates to CASKEPSGRNSYEQYF.

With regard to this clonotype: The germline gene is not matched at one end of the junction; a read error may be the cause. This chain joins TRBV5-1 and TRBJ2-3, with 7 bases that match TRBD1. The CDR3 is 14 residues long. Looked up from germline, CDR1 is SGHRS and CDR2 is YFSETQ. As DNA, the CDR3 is TGCGCCAGCAGCGGGGGACAGATCACAGATACGCAGTGTTTT. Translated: CASSGGQITDTQCF.

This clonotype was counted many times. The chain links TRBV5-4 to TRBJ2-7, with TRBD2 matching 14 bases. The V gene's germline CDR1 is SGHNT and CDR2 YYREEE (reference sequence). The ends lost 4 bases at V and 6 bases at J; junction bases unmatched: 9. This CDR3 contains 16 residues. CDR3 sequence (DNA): TGTGCCAGCAGCACAAAGACTAGCGGGAGGGCCGGCGAGCAGTACTTC. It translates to CASSTKTSGRAGEQYF.

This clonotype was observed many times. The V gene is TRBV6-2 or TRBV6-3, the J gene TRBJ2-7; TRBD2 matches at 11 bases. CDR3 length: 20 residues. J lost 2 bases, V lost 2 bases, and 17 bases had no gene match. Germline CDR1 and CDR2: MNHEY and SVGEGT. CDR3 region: CASSYTDRDGTSGKPYEQYF. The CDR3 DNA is TGTGCCAGCAGTTACACGGACAGAGACGGGACTAGCGGAAAGCCCTACGAGCAGTACTTC.

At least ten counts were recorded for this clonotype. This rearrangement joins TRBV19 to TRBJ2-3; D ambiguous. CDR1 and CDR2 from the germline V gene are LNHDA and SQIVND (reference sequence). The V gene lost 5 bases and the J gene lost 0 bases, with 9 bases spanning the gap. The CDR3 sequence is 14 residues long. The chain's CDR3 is CASSASSSTDTQYF. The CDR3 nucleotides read TGTGCCAGTAGTGCCTCGAGTAGCACAGATACGCAGTATTTT.

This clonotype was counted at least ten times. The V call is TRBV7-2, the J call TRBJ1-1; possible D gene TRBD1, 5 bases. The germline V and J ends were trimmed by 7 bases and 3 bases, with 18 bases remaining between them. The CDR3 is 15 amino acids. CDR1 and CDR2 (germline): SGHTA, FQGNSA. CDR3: CASNDLGGADTEAFF. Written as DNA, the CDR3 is TGTGCCAGCAACGACCTGGGGGGAGCGGACACTGAAGCTTTCTTT. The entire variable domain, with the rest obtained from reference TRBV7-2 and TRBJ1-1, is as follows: GAGVSQSPSNKVTEKGKDVELRCDPISGHTALYWYRQSLGQGLEFLIYFQGNSAPDKSGLPSDRFSAERTGGSVSTLTIQRTQQEDSAVYLCASNDLGGADTEAFFGQGTRLTVV.

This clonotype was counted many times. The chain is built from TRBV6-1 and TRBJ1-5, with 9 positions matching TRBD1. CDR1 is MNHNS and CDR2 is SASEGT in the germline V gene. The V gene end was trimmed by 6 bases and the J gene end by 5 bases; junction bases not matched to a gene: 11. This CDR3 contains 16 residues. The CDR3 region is CASSLAGTGSDQPQHF. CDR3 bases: TGTGCCAGCAGCCTCGCGGGGACAGGGAGTGATCAGCCCCAGCATTTT.

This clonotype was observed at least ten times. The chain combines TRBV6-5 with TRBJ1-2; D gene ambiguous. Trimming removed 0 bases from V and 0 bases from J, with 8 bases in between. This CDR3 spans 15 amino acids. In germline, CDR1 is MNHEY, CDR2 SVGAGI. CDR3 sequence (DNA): TGTGCCAGCAGTTACTCGGTAGTAGCTAACTATGGCTACACCTTC. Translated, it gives CASSYSVVANYGYTF.

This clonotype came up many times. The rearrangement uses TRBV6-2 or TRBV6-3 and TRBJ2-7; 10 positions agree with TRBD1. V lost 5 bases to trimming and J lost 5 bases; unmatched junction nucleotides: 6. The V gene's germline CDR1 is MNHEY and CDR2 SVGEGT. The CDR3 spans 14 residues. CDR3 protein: CASSRTGGIHEQYF. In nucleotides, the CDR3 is TGTGCCAGCAGTCGGACAGGGGGGATACACGAGCAGTACTTC.

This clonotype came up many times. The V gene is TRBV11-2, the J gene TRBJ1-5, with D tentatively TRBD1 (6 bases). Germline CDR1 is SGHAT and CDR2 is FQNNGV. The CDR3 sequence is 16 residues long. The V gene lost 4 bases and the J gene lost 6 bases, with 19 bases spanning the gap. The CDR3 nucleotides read TGTGCCAGCAGCTCCAGGGTAGGGGGAAGTAGTCAGCCCCAGCATTTT. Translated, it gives CASSSRVGGSSQPQHF.

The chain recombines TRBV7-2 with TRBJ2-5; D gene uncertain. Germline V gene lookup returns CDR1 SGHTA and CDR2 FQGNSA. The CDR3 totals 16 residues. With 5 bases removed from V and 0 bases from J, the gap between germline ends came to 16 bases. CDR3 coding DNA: TGTGCCAGCAGCGGACGGCTACGACCCGACCAAGAGACCCAGTACTTC. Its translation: CASSGRLRPDQETQYF.

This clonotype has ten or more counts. The CDR3 coding sequence is TGTGCCAGCAGTGTTCCGGGACTAGCGGGAACAAACATTCAGTACTTC. This encodes CASSVPGLAGTNIQYF. The genes are TRBV27 and TRBJ2-4; 13 bases agree with TRBD2. This CDR3 contains 16 residues. V lost 5 bases, J lost 6 bases, and 7 bases stayed unmatched. CDR1 and CDR2 from the germline V gene are MNHEY and SMNVEV (reference sequence).